This T cell receptor (beta chain) was sequenced in a study of blood T cell repertoires in COVID-19. Original processing notes: The authors estimated nucleated cell counts from reference gene primer amplification. Clones were sequenced by immunoSEQ multiplex PCR, and TCRdb holds only the in-frame ones, with some missing. Clonal size and the V and J genes are those of that table, whereas D and trimming came from the DNA. The sample records fewer than 75,000 clones, 90% to 95% being singletons. This CDR3 has 18 residues. CDR1 LGHNT and CDR2 FRNRAP come from the germline V gene. With 0 bases removed from V and 6 bases from J, the gap between germline ends came to 21 bases.

The V gene is TRBV12-5, the J gene TRBJ2-1, with D perhaps TRBD2 (6 bases). The TCR was taken from a man in his fifties or sixties with active COVID-19. The sample consisted of peripheral blood. The CDR3 DNA is TGTGCTAGTGGTTTGGTCCTACAAACTAGCCGGATATTCAATGAGCAGTTCTTC. This encodes CASGLVLQTSRIFNEQFF.